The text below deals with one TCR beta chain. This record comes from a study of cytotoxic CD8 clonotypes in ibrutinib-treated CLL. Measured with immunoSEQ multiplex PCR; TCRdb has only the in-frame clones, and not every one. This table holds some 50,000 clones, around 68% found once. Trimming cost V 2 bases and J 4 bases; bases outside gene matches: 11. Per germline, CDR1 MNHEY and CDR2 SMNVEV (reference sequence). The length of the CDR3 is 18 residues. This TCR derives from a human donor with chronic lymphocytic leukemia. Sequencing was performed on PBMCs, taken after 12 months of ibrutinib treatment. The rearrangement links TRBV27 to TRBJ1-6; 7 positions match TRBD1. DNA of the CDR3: TGTGCCAGCAGTTTAACACCAGGGGGAGGGAGGTATAATTCACCCCTCCACTTT. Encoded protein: CASSLTPGGGRYNSPLHF.